These T cell receptor beta chains were read from a single sample in a study of blood T cell repertoires in COVID-19. Assay: immunoSEQ multiplex PCR; the TCRdb copy retains only in-frame clones and omits some. The repertoire includes a few hundred thousand clones, 85% of them detected once, and about 3.6% sits in the top ten. The material sequenced was peripheral blood. The receptors were sampled from a woman aged 18-29 years with acute or convalescent COVID-19. Both conserved end residues are part of each CDR3. Each record gives: clone size, D gene, J gene, V gene, CDR3 protein, CDR3 DNA. A D gene is named only where the DNA matches it firmly. Clone sizes are given selectively: once, few, many, or a class where the clone is expanded.

abundance: .
d_gene: .
j_gene: TRBJ2-7
v_gene: TRBV6-5
CDR3aa: CASTGIYEQYF
CDR3nt: TGTGCAAGCACAGGGATATACGAGCAGTACTTC

abundance: .
d_gene: .
j_gene: TRBJ2-3
v_gene: TRBV4-2
CDR3aa: CASSQSRRGTDTQYF
CDR3nt: TGTGCCAGCAGCCAATCGAGGCGGGGCACAGATACGCAGTATTTT

abundance: .
d_gene: TRBD1
j_gene: TRBJ2-1
v_gene: TRBV5-5
CDR3aa: CASSLEGQGWNEQFF
CDR3nt: TGTGCCAGCAGCTTGGAGGGACAGGGTTGGAATGAGCAGTTCTTC

abundance: .
d_gene: .
j_gene: TRBJ2-1
v_gene: TRBV28
CDR3aa: CASAPSSYNEQFF
CDR3nt: TGTGCCAGCGCCCCGAGCTCCTACAATGAGCAGTTCTTC

abundance: .
d_gene: .
j_gene: TRBJ1-2
v_gene: TRBV24-1
CDR3aa: CATRSPGDYGYTF
CDR3nt: TGTGCCACCAGAAGCCCGGGGGACTATGGCTACACCTTC

abundance: .
d_gene: .
j_gene: TRBJ1-1
v_gene: TRBV7-9
CDR3aa: CASSGQRNTEAFF
CDR3nt: TGTGCCAGCTCCGGACAACGGAACACTGAAGCTTTCTTT

abundance: .
d_gene: TRBD1
j_gene: TRBJ1-2
v_gene: TRBV2
CDR3aa: CASSFRDRVNGYTF
CDR3nt: TGTGCCAGCAGTTTCCGGGACAGGGTGAATGGCTACACCTTC

abundance: .
d_gene: .
j_gene: TRBJ1-2
v_gene: TRBV5-1
CDR3aa: CASSPTPGQINYGYTF
CDR3nt: TGCGCCAGCAGCCCGACGCCAGGACAGATTAACTATGGCTACACCTTC

abundance: once
d_gene: .
j_gene: TRBJ2-7
v_gene: TRBV19
CDR3aa: CASSSRQELSYEQYF
CDR3nt: TGTGCCAGTAGTTCGCGACAGGAGCTCTCCTACGAGCAGTACTTC

abundance: .
d_gene: TRBD2
j_gene: TRBJ2-4
v_gene: TRBV2
CDR3aa: CASSVGTSGPKNIQYF
CDR3nt: TGTGCCAGCAGTGTGGGGACTAGCGGACCCAAAAACATTCAGTACTTC

abundance: .
d_gene: .
j_gene: TRBJ1-6
v_gene: TRBV7-8
CDR3aa: CASSPALAQTNSPLHF
CDR3nt: TGTGCCAGCAGCCCGGCCCTAGCCCAGACCAATTCACCCCTCCACTTT

abundance: few
d_gene: .
j_gene: TRBJ1-1
v_gene: TRBV29-1
CDR3aa: CSTVGGTNTEAFF
CDR3nt: TGCAGCACAGTGGGGGGGACGAACACTGAAGCTTTCTTT

abundance: .
d_gene: .
j_gene: TRBJ2-3
v_gene: TRBV5-5
CDR3aa: CASSLGGADTQYF
CDR3nt: TGTGCCAGCAGCTTGGGAGGAGCAGATACGCAGTATTTT

abundance: few
d_gene: .
j_gene: TRBJ2-3
v_gene: TRBV5-1
CDR3aa: CASSLEGGSGISDTQYF
CDR3nt: TGCGCCAGCAGCTTGGAGGGTGGTAGCGGAATTTCAGATACGCAGTATTTT

abundance: .
d_gene: .
j_gene: TRBJ1-2
v_gene: TRBV29-1
CDR3aa: CSVEGPLHGYTF
CDR3nt: TGCAGCGTTGAAGGGCCCCTTCATGGCTACACCTTC

abundance: once
d_gene: TRBD1
j_gene: TRBJ2-2
v_gene: TRBV6-6
CDR3aa: CASSQPHWDSDTGELFF
CDR3nt: TGTGCCAGCAGTCAGCCCCACTGGGACAGCGACACCGGGGAGCTGTTTTTT

abundance: few
d_gene: TRBD2
j_gene: TRBJ2-7
v_gene: TRBV11-3
CDR3aa: CASSHTGLAGAAEQYF
CDR3nt: TGTGCCAGCAGCCACACGGGACTAGCGGGAGCGGCCGAGCAGTACTTC

abundance: .
d_gene: TRBD2
j_gene: TRBJ2-1
v_gene: TRBV4-2
CDR3aa: CASSQDQAGGRIYNEQFF
CDR3nt: TGTGCCAGCAGCCAAGATCAAGCGGGCGGGAGGATCTACAATGAGCAGTTCTTC

abundance: .
d_gene: .
j_gene: TRBJ1-1
v_gene: TRBV6-5
CDR3aa: CASSYFVGGAAEAFF
CDR3nt: TGTGCCAGCAGTTACTTTGTAGGGGGGGCAGCTGAAGCTTTCTTT

abundance: .
d_gene: TRBD2
j_gene: TRBJ2-7
v_gene: TRBV29-1
CDR3aa: CSAVRIAGGRNEQYF
CDR3nt: TGCAGCGCCGTCAGGATAGCGGGAGGGAGAAACGAGCAGTACTTC

abundance: .
d_gene: TRBD2
j_gene: TRBJ2-7
v_gene: TRBV3-1/TRBV3-2
CDR3aa: CASSPGEGGSKDYEQYF
CDR3nt: TGTGCCAGCAGCCCCGGAGAGGGCGGGAGTAAGGACTACGAGCAGTACTTC

abundance: .
d_gene: .
j_gene: TRBJ2-3
v_gene: TRBV28
CDR3aa: CASRKEATDTQYF
CDR3nt: TGTGCCAGCCGTAAGGAGGCCACAGATACGCAGTATTTT

abundance: once
d_gene: TRBD1
j_gene: TRBJ1-4
v_gene: TRBV7-9
CDR3aa: CASSLSPGQGNEKLFF
CDR3nt: TGTGCCAGCAGCTTATCTCCCGGACAGGGAAATGAAAAACTGTTTTTT

abundance: .
d_gene: TRBD1
j_gene: TRBJ2-7
v_gene: TRBV28
CDR3aa: CASSLHPMTGGGYEQYF
CDR3nt: TGTGCCAGCAGTTTACACCCGATGACAGGGGGCGGCTACGAGCAGTACTTC

abundance: .
d_gene: .
j_gene: TRBJ2-7
v_gene: TRBV6-5
CDR3aa: CASAPDNYEQYF
CDR3nt: TGTGCCAGCGCCCCGGACAACTACGAGCAGTACTTC